The 17 T cell receptor beta chains listed next were all sequenced from one sample in a study of T cell responses to AZD1222 COVID-19 vaccine. This table comes from immunoSEQ multiplex PCR, and its TCRdb copy is limited to in-frame clones, with some not included. The table shows some 140,000 clones, with more than 85% occurring only once. Sample: peripheral blood, taken 28 days after the second AZD1222 dose. Receptor source: an adult who received the AZD1222 COVID-19 vaccine.

This chain uses TRBV18 with TRBJ1-6; TRBD1 agrees at 9 bases. V was pared by 3 bases and J by 7 bases, with 4 bases of the junction left unmatched. Germline V gene lookup returns CDR1 KGHSH and CDR2 LQKENI. CDR3 size: 15 residues. The CDR3 DNA follows: TGTGCCAGCTCACCGGAAGGACAGGGGAATTCACCCCTCCACTTT. Protein sequence: CASSPEGQGNSPLHF. Looking up the rest from reference TRBV18 and TRBJ1-6 gives the full variable domain: NAGVMQNPRHLVRRRGQEARLRCSPMKGHSHVYWYRQLPEEGLKFMVYLQKENIIDESGMPKERFSAEFPKEGPSILRIQQVVRGDSAAYFCASSPEGQGNSPLHFGNGTRLTVT.

The chain links TRBV2 to TRBJ1-2; D is uncertain. Germline CDR1 is SNHLY and CDR2 is FYNNEI. V was cut by 1 base and J by 4 bases, with 10 bases left in between. This CDR3 is 14 amino acids long. CDR3 amino acids: CASSEVAGVYGYTF. The CDR3 nucleotides read TGTGCCAGCAGTGAAGTTGCAGGTGTCTATGGCTACACCTTC.

The chain employs TRBV25-1 and TRBJ1-1; D unresolved. Germline loops: CDR1 MGHDK, CDR2 SYGVNS. The CDR3 runs 13 residues. V lost 6 bases to trimming and J lost 1 base, with 9 bases between them. DNA of the CDR3: TGTGCCAGCAGGGTCGGCCGGAACACTGAAGCTTTCTTT. Translation gives CASRVGRNTEAFF.

The chain links TRBV7-2 to TRBJ1-1; the D gene is possibly TRBD1 (6 bases). From germline, CDR1 is SGHTA and CDR2 FQGNSA. This CDR3 comprises 13 residues. Trimming pared 4 bases from V and 4 bases from J, leaving 10 bases between. The CDR3 here is CASSYRVGTEAFF. The DNA of the CDR3 is TGTGCCAGCAGCTACAGGGTGGGCACTGAAGCTTTCTTT.

The gene calls are TRBV21-1 and TRBJ1-5; the D call TRBD1 from the table was never checked on the DNA. TRBV21-1 is shown as a pseudogene. The CDR3 is 15 residues long. The CDR3 DNA reads TGTGCCAGCAGCAAAGTAAGGGGGCGTGGTCAGCCCCAGCATTTT. This translates into CASSKVRGRGQPQHF.

This clone showed up just once. The chain links TRBV7-9 to TRBJ2-1; 11 bases agree with TRBD2. The CDR3 contains 16 residues. The V segment lost 4 bases and the J segment 5 bases; nucleotides outside the gene matches: 7. Germline V gives CDR1 SEHNR, CDR2 FQNEAQ (reference sequence). The CDR3 spells CASSSSSGRNHNEQFF. The CDR3 DNA reads TGTGCCAGCAGCTCATCTAGCGGGAGGAACCACAATGAGCAGTTCTTC.

The CDR3 DNA is TGTGCCAGCAGTTACGGCCGACAGGGTGGTGGCTACACCTTC. Protein sequence: CASSYGRQGGGYTF. The rearrangement joins TRBV6-5 to TRBJ1-2; 7 bases are a match to TRBD1. Germline lookup yields CDR1 MNHEY and CDR2 SVGAGI. V lost 2 bases and J lost 7; bases outside the gene matches: 7. This CDR3 comprises 14 residues.

The rearrangement links TRBV18 to TRBJ1-1; a possible D gene is TRBD1 (5 bases). Trimming removed 6 bases at V and 5 bases at J, with 22 bases between. Germline CDR1 KGHSH, CDR2 LQKENI. The CDR3 extends over 16 amino acids. CDR3 loop: CASSSGTSITGTEAFF. DNA of the CDR3: TGTGCCAGCTCCTCCGGGACCTCAATAACGGGGACTGAAGCTTTCTTT.

This chain links TRBV5-1 with TRBJ2-5, with 7 positions matching TRBD2. CDR1 is SGHRS, CDR2 YFSETQ, per germline. V was clipped by 3 bases and J by 2 bases; unmatched bases: 7. The CDR3 contains 15 residues. The CDR3 nucleotides are TGCGCCAGCAGCTCCTTAGCGGGTCTTCAAGAGACCCAGTACTTC. It translates to CASSSLAGLQETQYF. Complete variable domain (other parts from reference TRBV5-1 and TRBJ2-5): KAGVTQTPRYLIKTRGQQVTLSCSPISGHRSVSWYQQTPGQGLQFLFEYFSETQRNKGNFPGRFSGRQFSNSRSEMNVSTLELGDSALYLCASSSLAGLQETQYFGPGTRLLVL.

On this clone itself: One end of the junction fails to match germline, which may point to a read error. V is TRBV7-7 and J is TRBJ2-3, with 9 positions matching TRBD2. CDR3 length equals 16 residues. Germline-derived CDR1 and CDR2 are SSHAT and FNYEAQ (reference sequence). The CDR3 reads CASSLGDSGGIGTQYF. CDR3 in DNA: TGTGCTAGCAGCTTAGGGGACAGCGGGGGGATCGGTACGCAGTATTTT.

This clone was picked up a small number of times. The chain uses TRBV4-1 and TRBJ1-2; 7 bases align to TRBD1. J lost 2 bases, V lost 6 bases, and 3 bases had no gene match. Looked up from germline, CDR1 is MGHRA and CDR2 is YSYEKL. The CDR3 loop spans 13 amino acids. The CDR3 DNA follows: TGCGCCAGCAGTATGGACAGGAACTATGGCTACACCTTC. This sequence encodes CASSMDRNYGYTF.

The rearrangement links TRBV5-5 to TRBJ1-4; the D is unclear. V lost 2 bases to trimming and J lost 5 bases, with 10 bases between them. Germline V gene sequence: CDR1 SGHKS, CDR2 YYEKEE (reference sequence). The CDR3 has 14 residues. The CDR3 is CASSFGNTNEKLFF. The CDR3 DNA reads TGTGCCAGCAGCTTCGGGAACACCAATGAAAAACTGTTTTTT.

The chain has TRBV6-5 and TRBJ1-6, with 8 positions matching TRBD1. CDR1 is MNHEY and CDR2 is SVGAGI in the germline V gene. This CDR3 is 15 amino acids long. V gave up 5 bases and J gave up 7 bases; unmatched junction bases: 7. In DNA, the CDR3 is TGTGCCAGCAGTCGGACAGGGCGAAGGAATTCACCCCTCCACTTT. Protein product: CASSRTGRRNSPLHF.

The chain has TRBV7-3 and TRBJ1-1; 9 positions agree with TRBD1. Germline V gene sequence: CDR1 SGHTA, CDR2 FQGTGA. V lost 5 bases, J lost 6 bases, and 4 bases stayed unmatched. The CDR3 has 13 amino acids. The CDR3 is CASSIQGAAEAFF. CDR3 in DNA: TGTGCCAGCAGCATACAGGGGGCAGCTGAAGCTTTCTTT.

In DNA, the CDR3 is TGTGCTAGTGGTCCCCGGACAGGGGGCGATTCTAACTATGGCTACACCTTC. Encoded protein: CASGPRTGGDSNYGYTF. V and J are TRBV12-5 and TRBJ1-2; the match to TRBD1 covers 11 bases. CDR3 length equals 17 residues. Germline V gene data show CDR1 as LGHNT and CDR2 as FRNRAP. The J segment lost 0 bases and the V segment lost 5 bases, leaving 8 bases of the junction unmatched.

The chain employs TRBV7-9 and TRBJ1-5; unclear D gene. This CDR3 comprises 15 residues. V was pared by 5 bases and J by 2 bases, with 13 bases between. From germline, CDR1 is SEHNR and CDR2 FQNEAQ (reference sequence). CDR3 amino acids: CASSPRRRGNQPQHF. CDR3 DNA: TGTGCCAGCAGCCCCCGACGGAGGGGCAATCAGCCCCAGCATTTT. The whole variable domain, remainder taken from reference TRBV7-9 and TRBJ1-5, is DTGVSQNPRHKITKRGQNVTFRCDPISEHNRLYWYRQTLGQGPEFLTYFQNEAQLEKSRLLSDRFSAERPKGSFSTLEIQRTEQGDSAMYLCASSPRRRGNQPQHFGDGTRLSIL.

The chain combines TRBV5-1 with TRBJ1-1; D gene ambiguous. CDR1 and CDR2 from the germline V gene are SGHRS and YFSETQ. The CDR3 is 14 amino acids. V lost 4 bases and J lost 0, with 10 bases in between. The CDR3: CASSLSTMNTEAFF. CDR3 in DNA: TGCGCCAGCAGCCTCTCGACCATGAACACTGAAGCTTTCTTT.